Sequencing of this T cell receptor (beta chain) was carried out in a study of blood T cell repertoires in COVID-19 (dated by TCRdb to 2018 to 2020). For the study in its entirety: Collaborator samples came from the United States, Italy and Spain and covered acute and convalescent phases of COVID-19. The material from the prospective study consisted of cDNA or gDNA derived from T cells, B-cell-depleted T cells, or PBMCs. The dataset comprised deeply sampled blood TCRbeta repertoires from subjects exposed to, actively infected with, or recovered from COVID-19. The repertoires were made available in a free public database intended to serve as a resource for research on the immune response to SARS-CoV-2. The samples were drawn from the first 160 participants of the ongoing ImmuneRACE study and from under 1,500 subjects provided by 6 global collaborators. Nearly every sample came with metadata listing a de-identified subject ID, COVID-19 status, age in years and sex. Where available, HLA class I and class II types were taken from metadata supplied by the sample provider and were not determined by assay-based typing. Overall study outcomes, separate from this receptor: The amount of clinical and demographic metadata varied by source and participant and was provided uncurated.

TCRbeta CDR3 regions were amplified from genomic DNA using the immunoSEQ Assay, a bias-controlled multiplex PCR. Processing in the source paper ran as follows. The number of nucleated cells in each sample was estimated by amplification of reference gene primers within the assay. To quantify the absolute abundance of each unique TCRbeta CDR3 rearrangement, sequence reads were collapsed and filtered. For each sample, productive Simpson clonality was calculated as the square root of Simpson's diversity index across productive rearrangements. As stored in TCRdb, this immuneACCESS dataset retains in-frame rearrangements with V and J assigned. A fraction of the clones does not appear; measured against another copy, unresolved V genes explain less than half of the discrepancy, and the remainder lacks a known reason. V, J and clone size are taken as reported in that table, and D and trimming were inferred from the DNA itself. This sample comprises just over 300,000 clones, 90% of them detected only once. Of the sample, 3.5% to 4.5% is held by the ten largest clones.

With regard to this clone: Its target antigen remains unknown. Base-call qualities are not available, and no considerably larger clone is one nucleotide away.

Participants in the prospective study were enrolled through a virtual design, were aged 18 to 89 years, and lived in approximately 24 United States geographic areas. To assign participants to cohorts, the prospective study relied on clinical history that participants themselves reported in a screening survey and a study questionnaire. In the prospective study, whole blood, serum and a nasopharyngeal or oropharyngeal swab were collected from each participant by mobile phlebotomists. Participants in the prospective study had the option to provide additional blood draws and questionnaires over a roughly two-month period. Blood samples from the prospective study were shipped frozen or at room temperature prior to DNA extraction. From a lookup of the germline V gene, CDR1 and CDR2 are SGDLS and YYNGEE. The CDR3 sequence holds 13 residues, the cysteine and phenylalanine included. Just the 39-base CDR3 DNA is kept, in frame starting at base 1. V is pared back by 1 base and J by 3 bases, with 7 bases lying between the germline termini.

Input material: PBMCs or T cells enriched from blood (not recorded which). Recombination joined TRBV9 with TRBJ1-1; no D gene is confidently identified. This TCR was sampled from a woman aged 18-35 years with acute COVID-19. The DNA sequence is TGTGCCAGCAGCGTATGGAGTGACACTGAAGCTTTCTTT. Translated, this is CASSVWSDTEAFF.